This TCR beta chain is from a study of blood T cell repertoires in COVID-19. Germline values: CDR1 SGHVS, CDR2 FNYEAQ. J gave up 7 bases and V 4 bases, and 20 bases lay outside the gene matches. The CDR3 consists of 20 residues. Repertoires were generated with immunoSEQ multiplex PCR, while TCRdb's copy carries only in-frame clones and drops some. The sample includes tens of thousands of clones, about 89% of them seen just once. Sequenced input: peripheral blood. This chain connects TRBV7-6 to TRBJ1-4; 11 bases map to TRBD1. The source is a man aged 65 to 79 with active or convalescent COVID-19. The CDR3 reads CASSSRPGQGVWVLPEKLFF. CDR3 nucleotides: TGTGCCAGCAGCTCGCGACCGGGACAGGGGGTGTGGGTCCTCCCTGAAAAACTGTTTTTT.